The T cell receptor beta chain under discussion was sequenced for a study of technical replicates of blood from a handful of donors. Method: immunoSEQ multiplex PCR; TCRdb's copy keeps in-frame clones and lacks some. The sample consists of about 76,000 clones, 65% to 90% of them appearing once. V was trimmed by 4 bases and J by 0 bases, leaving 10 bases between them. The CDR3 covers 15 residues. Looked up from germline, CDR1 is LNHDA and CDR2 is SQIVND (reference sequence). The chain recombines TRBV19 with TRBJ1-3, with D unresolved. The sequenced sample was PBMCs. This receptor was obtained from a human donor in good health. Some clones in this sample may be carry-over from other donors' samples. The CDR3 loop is CASSTRFRSGNTIYF. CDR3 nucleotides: TGTGCCAGTAGTACGCGATTTCGCTCTGGAAACACCATATATTTT.